A selection of T cell receptor beta chains follows, all from one sample in a study of T cells in Graves' hyperthyroidism and ophthalmopathy. TCRdb recomputed calls from the multiplex PCR reads with MiXCR, one row per CDR3 protein. The table has around 300,000 distinct CDR3 sequences, about 14% seen once; the top ten hold around 24%. Sequencing used blood. The receptors stem from a woman under 40 with Graves' hyperthyroidism. Each CDR3 is given with its conserved first and last residue. Each record gives: J gene, V gene, D gene, clone size, CDR3 protein, CDR3 DNA. D genes are given only for firm matches. A clone size is listed for some rows: how often the clone was seen (once, few, many), or a class if it is expanded.

j_gene: TRBJ1-5; v_gene: TRBV27; d_gene: -; abundance: few; CDR3aa: CASSLYGKSNQPQHF; CDR3nt: TGTGCCAGCAGTTTATACGGGAAAAGCAATCAGCCCCAGCATTTT
j_gene: TRBJ1-1; v_gene: TRBV3-1; d_gene: -; abundance: -; CDR3aa: CASSHSAEAFF; CDR3nt: TGTGCCAGCAGCCATTCTGCTGAAGCTTTCTTT
j_gene: TRBJ1-1; v_gene: TRBV9; d_gene: -; abundance: many; CDR3aa: CASEGGKGGTEAFF; CDR3nt: TGTGCCAGCGAGGGGGGGAAGGGGGGCACTGAAGCTTTCTTT
j_gene: TRBJ1-1; v_gene: TRBV28; d_gene: -; abundance: many; CDR3aa: CASSLEVLGTEAFF; CDR3nt: TGTGCCAGCAGTTTGGAGGTTTTAGGCACTGAAGCTTTCTTT
j_gene: TRBJ1-5; v_gene: TRBV6-1; d_gene: -; abundance: many; CDR3aa: CASRHAASEPQHF; CDR3nt: TGTGCCAGCAGACACGCCGCCTCGGAGCCCCAGCATTTT
j_gene: TRBJ1-6; v_gene: TRBV27; d_gene: TRBD1; abundance: -; CDR3aa: CASSSYMTNRDSPNSPLHF; CDR3nt: TGTGCCAGCAGTTCTTATATGACAAACCGGGACAGTCCTAATTCACCCCTCCACTTT
j_gene: TRBJ1-2; v_gene: TRBV7-3; d_gene: TRBD1; abundance: many; CDR3aa: CASSQGQGVLGYTF; CDR3nt: TGTGCCAGCAGCCAGGGACAGGGGGTACTTGGCTACACCTTC
j_gene: TRBJ2-1; v_gene: TRBV5-6; d_gene: TRBD2; abundance: -; CDR3aa: CASSLALAGGSYNEQFF; CDR3nt: TGTGCCAGCAGCTTGGCCCTAGCGGGAGGCTCCTACAATGAGCAGTTCTTC
j_gene: TRBJ2-7; v_gene: TRBV5-1; d_gene: -; abundance: many; CDR3aa: CASSLVVGGSREQYF; CDR3nt: TGCGCCAGCAGCTTGGTAGTCGGCGGGTCCCGGGAGCAGTACTTC
j_gene: TRBJ2-5; v_gene: TRBV2; d_gene: -; abundance: many; CDR3aa: CATELEAGKTQYF; CDR3nt: TGTGCCACCGAGTTGGAGGCGGGGAAGACCCAGTACTTC
j_gene: TRBJ2-3; v_gene: TRBV28; d_gene: -; abundance: many; CDR3aa: CASSLGGYSTDTQYF; CDR3nt: TGTGCCAGCAGCTTGGGCGGATACAGCACAGATACGCAGTATTTT
j_gene: TRBJ2-2; v_gene: TRBV20-1; d_gene: -; abundance: -; CDR3aa: CSASSRGSTGELFF; CDR3nt: TGCAGTGCTAGTTCTCGAGGGAGCACCGGGGAGCTGTTTTTT
j_gene: TRBJ1-5; v_gene: TRBV19; d_gene: -; abundance: -; CDR3aa: CASSIWGRRPQHF; CDR3nt: TGTGCCAGTAGTATTTGGGGAAGGCGTCCCCAGCATTTT
j_gene: TRBJ2-5; v_gene: TRBV7-9; d_gene: -; abundance: few; CDR3aa: CASSLGGAEAQYF; CDR3nt: TGTGCCAGCAGCTTAGGGGGGGCGGAGGCCCAGTACTTC
j_gene: TRBJ2-7; v_gene: TRBV28; d_gene: TRBD2; abundance: many; CDR3aa: CASSVSGRHPYEQYF; CDR3nt: TGTGCCAGCAGTGTTAGCGGGAGACACCCCTACGAGCAGTACTTC
j_gene: TRBJ2-7; v_gene: TRBV9; d_gene: TRBD2; abundance: -; CDR3aa: CASSAGAGENEQYF; CDR3nt: TGTGCCAGCAGCGCGGGTGCGGGAGAAAACGAGCAGTACTTC
j_gene: TRBJ1-2; v_gene: TRBV19; d_gene: -; abundance: few; CDR3aa: CASSINYGYTF; CDR3nt: TGTGCCAGTAGTATCAACTATGGCTACACCTTC
j_gene: TRBJ2-1; v_gene: TRBV12-3/TRBV12-4; d_gene: TRBD2; abundance: few; CDR3aa: CASSKSSGRGNEQFF; CDR3nt: TGTGCCAGCAGCAAATCTAGCGGGAGGGGGAATGAGCAGTTCTTC
j_gene: TRBJ2-5; v_gene: TRBV19; d_gene: TRBD1; abundance: few; CDR3aa: CASNPGQGRETQYF; CDR3nt: TGTGCCAGCAACCCGGGACAGGGTAGGGAGACCCAGTACTTC
j_gene: TRBJ2-7; v_gene: TRBV4-2; d_gene: -; abundance: -; CDR3aa: CASSQDISYEQYF; CDR3nt: TGTGCCAGCAGCCAAGACATATCCTACGAGCAGTACTTC
j_gene: TRBJ2-7; v_gene: TRBV6-1; d_gene: -; abundance: few; CDR3aa: CASSKGNRPYEQYF; CDR3nt: TGTGCCAGCAGTAAGGGGAATAGACCCTACGAGCAGTACTTC
j_gene: TRBJ1-2; v_gene: TRBV7-2; d_gene: -; abundance: many; CDR3aa: CASSPRPFYGYTF; CDR3nt: TGTGCCAGCAGCCCCCGGCCCTTCTATGGCTACACCTTC
j_gene: TRBJ2-1; v_gene: TRBV20-1; d_gene: TRBD2; abundance: few; CDR3aa: CSARDLGGRASLDEQFF; CDR3nt: TGCAGTGCTAGAGATCTTGGCGGGAGGGCCTCTTTGGATGAGCAGTTCTTC
j_gene: TRBJ2-5; v_gene: TRBV7-9; d_gene: -; abundance: many; CDR3aa: CASSFGTRDIEYF; CDR3nt: TGTGCCAGCAGCTTCGGGACCCGGGACATAGAGTACTTC
j_gene: TRBJ2-4; v_gene: TRBV11-2; d_gene: TRBD1; abundance: many; CDR3aa: CASSLGDYRGGNIQYF; CDR3nt: TGTGCCAGCAGCTTAGGAGATTACAGGGGCGGAAACATTCAGTACTTC
j_gene: TRBJ1-2; v_gene: TRBV19; d_gene: TRBD1; abundance: few; CDR3aa: CASSNQGARSGYTF; CDR3nt: TGTGCCAGTAGTAACCAGGGGGCGAGAAGTGGCTACACCTTC
j_gene: TRBJ2-7; v_gene: TRBV20-1; d_gene: -; abundance: many; CDR3aa: CSARLQGHSSYEQYF; CDR3nt: TGCAGTGCGAGACTCCAGGGGCATAGCTCCTACGAGCAGTACTTC
j_gene: TRBJ1-5; v_gene: TRBV19; d_gene: TRBD1; abundance: many; CDR3aa: CARITGTGIRQPQHF; CDR3nt: TGTGCCAGGATAACCGGGACAGGGATTCGCCAGCCCCAGCATTTT
j_gene: TRBJ2-7; v_gene: TRBV14; d_gene: TRBD1; abundance: -; CDR3aa: CASSPGQGVTYEQYF; CDR3nt: TGTGCCAGCAGCCCGGGACAGGGTGTGACCTACGAGCAGTACTTC
j_gene: TRBJ2-7; v_gene: TRBV20-1; d_gene: -; abundance: -; CDR3aa: CSARGSGSTESEQYF; CDR3nt: TGCAGTGCTAGAGGGTCGGGGTCTACCGAGAGCGAGCAGTACTTC
j_gene: TRBJ1-3; v_gene: TRBV7-2; d_gene: -; abundance: many; CDR3aa: CASSFLTGTGNTIYF; CDR3nt: TGTGCCAGCAGCTTTTTAACAGGGACTGGAAACACCATATATTTT